These 21 T cell receptor beta chains share one sample of origin, sequenced in a study of T cells after yellow fever vaccination. TCRdb called the 5' RACE reads again in MiXCR, with one record for every CDR3 protein. Altogether about 320,000 distinct CDR3 sequences are present, roughly 7% being singletons, with the ten largest covering roughly a sixth. Sequenced material: PBMCs, taken approximately 47 days after the first yellow fever vaccination. The origin of the receptors is a man aged 18 to 30 who received the YFV17D yellow fever vaccine.

This clonotype has a handful of counts. The J gene is TRBJ2-2, the V gene TRBV6-5; tentatively, D is TRBD2 (6 bases). In germline, CDR1 is MNHEY, CDR2 SVGAGI. The CDR3 contains 15 residues. Trimming left V 0 bases short and J 4 bases short, with 9 bases between. The CDR3 bases are TGTGCCAGCAGTTACTCGCTGGGGGGCACCGGGGAGCTGTTTTTT. This codes for CASSYSLGGTGELFF.

This clonotype was counted between two and nine times. CDR3 bases: TGCGCCAGCAGCTACCCGACAGAGACCCAGTACTTC. Its translation is CASSYPTETQYF. The gene calls are TRBV5-1 and TRBJ2-5; D is unclear. V lost 3 bases and J 4 bases, leaving 7 bases between the germline ends. Germline-derived CDR1 and CDR2 are SGHRS and YFSETQ. The CDR3 sequence is 12 residues long.

This clonotype has at least ten counts. V usage is TRBV4-1 and J usage is TRBJ2-3, with 8 bases lining up with TRBD1. Trimming removed 1 base from V and 7 bases from J; junction bases left unmatched: 4. CDR1 and CDR2 (germline): MGHRA, YSYEKL. CDR3 size: 14 residues. Written as DNA, the CDR3 is TGCGCCAGCAGCCAAGTGGACAGGGTCAATACGCAGTATTTT. Translation gives CASSQVDRVNTQYF.

This clonotype has more than one count but fewer than ten. CDR3 in DNA: TGTGCCAGCAGTGGGCATGAGCAGTTCTTC. It specifies CASSGHEQFF. The V and J genes are TRBV12-3 or TRBV12-4 and TRBJ2-1; D not resolved. V was clipped by 5 bases and J by 8 bases, with 4 bases between them. There are 10 residues in the CDR3.

This clonotype was picked up a small number of times. The genes are TRBV4-1 and TRBJ2-5, with a possible D match to TRBD2 (6 bases). With 0 bases removed from V and 0 bases from J, the gap between germline ends came to 8 bases. The CDR3 length is 15 residues. Per germline, CDR1 MGHRA and CDR2 YSYEKL. The CDR3 protein is CASSQDGGNQETQYF. The CDR3 DNA is TGCGCCAGCAGCCAAGATGGCGGGAACCAAGAGACCCAGTACTTC.

This clonotype was seen a handful of times. This chain uses TRBV5-1 with TRBJ2-1; 13 bases fit TRBD2. The CDR3 sequence is 15 residues long. The V gene end was trimmed by 2 bases and the J gene end by 10 bases; junction bases not matched to a gene: 6. Germline V gene sequence: CDR1 SGHRS, CDR2 YFSETQ. The CDR3 region is CASSLRTSGGGEQFF. CDR3 DNA sequence: TGCGCCAGCAGCTTAAGGACTAGCGGGGGAGGGGAGCAGTTCTTC.

Many counts were recorded for this clonotype. The V and J genes are TRBV12-3 or TRBV12-4 and TRBJ2-7; D call uncertain. CDR3 size: 12 residues. V was shortened by 2 bases and J by 4 bases, with 6 bases between the two germline ends. DNA for the CDR3: TGTGCCAGCAGTTTATCCGGGTACGAGCAGTACGTC. It encodes CASSLSGYEQYV.

The V gene is TRBV5-4, the J gene TRBJ2-7, with D possibly matching TRBD2 (5 bases). V was cut by 4 bases and J by 2 bases, with 10 bases left in between. The CDR3 totals 13 residues. In germline, CDR1 is SGHNT, CDR2 YYREEE (reference sequence). CDR3 protein: CASSRLTTYEQYF. The CDR3 DNA sequence: TGTGCCAGCAGCAGACTAACAACCTACGAGCAGTACTTC.

The chain couples TRBV5-1 to TRBJ2-2; D possibly corresponds to TRBD1 (6 bases). V was clipped by 1 base and J by 6 bases, with 13 bases between them. The CDR3 runs 15 residues. The germline CDR1 and CDR2 sequences are SGHRS and YFSETQ. The CDR3 nucleotides are TGCGCCAGCAGCTTGACAGGGAGTAATCCCGGGGAGCTGTTTTTT. Translating it yields CASSLTGSNPGELFF.

This clonotype was observed a few times. The CDR3 spells CASSPVGHSTDTQYF. The CDR3 DNA reads as TGCGCCAGCAGCCCGGTCGGACATAGCACAGATACGCAGTATTTT. The J gene is TRBJ2-3, the V gene TRBV5-1; tentatively, D is TRBD1 (5 bases). The ends were cut back, 4 bases at V and 0 bases at J, with 12 bases in the middle. CDR1 and CDR2 from the germline V gene are SGHRS and YFSETQ. CDR3 length equals 15 residues. The whole variable domain, filled in from reference TRBV5-1 and TRBJ2-3, reads KAGVTQTPRYLIKTRGQQVTLSCSPISGHRSVSWYQQTPGQGLQFLFEYFSETQRNKGNFPGRFSGRQFSNSRSEMNVSTLELGDSALYLCASSPVGHSTDTQYFGPGTRLTVL.

This clonotype was counted at least ten times. V and J are TRBV5-1 and TRBJ1-2, with 8 bases aligning to TRBD1. This CDR3 contains 14 residues. The trim removed 4 bases at V and 6 bases at J, leaving 8 bases unmatched. Looked up from germline, CDR1 is SGHRS and CDR2 is YFSETQ. The CDR3: CASSLDRGGDGYTF. The CDR3 DNA sequence: TGCGCCAGCAGCCTTGACAGGGGAGGAGATGGCTACACCTTC.

This clonotype came up a few times. This chain joins TRBV11-2 and TRBJ2-1, with D unclear. CDR1 and CDR2 from the germline V gene are SGHAT and FQNNGV. With 5 bases removed from V and 8 bases from J, the gap between germline ends came to 7 bases. This CDR3 spans 11 amino acids. In nucleotides, the CDR3 is TGTGCCAGCAGCGTAGGCCATGAGCAGTTCTTC. This codes for CASSVGHEQFF.

The chain combines TRBV5-1 with TRBJ1-4; D gene unclear. The V end lost 0 bases, the J end lost 8 bases, and 8 bases lay between the germline ends. The CDR3 extends over 13 amino acids. CDR1 and CDR2 from the germline V gene are SGHRS and YFSETQ. CDR3 sequence reads: CASSLGRWEKLFF. The CDR3 DNA follows: TGCGCCAGCAGCTTGGGGCGTTGGGAAAAACTGTTTTTT.

This clonotype has only a few counts. This chain joins TRBV12-3 or TRBV12-4 and TRBJ2-7; D gene unclear. CDR3 length: 13 amino acids. V lost 2 bases and J 5 bases, leaving 10 bases between the germline ends. The CDR3 here is CASSLSPRNEQYV. CDR3 sequence (DNA): TGTGCCAGCAGTTTATCACCCCGGAACGAGCAGTACGTC.

The table lists this clonotype with many counts. The genes are TRBV11-2 and TRBJ2-5, with 8 bases matching TRBD2. V lost 5 bases to trimming and J lost 3 bases; unmatched junction nucleotides: 8. This CDR3 comprises 15 residues. In germline, CDR1 is SGHAT, CDR2 FQNNGV. The CDR3 region has the DNA TGTGCCAGCAGCCACATAGCGGGGCGGGAAGAGACCCAGTACTTC. Translating it yields CASSHIAGREETQYF.

This clonotype has more than one count but fewer than ten. The chain uses TRBV28 and TRBJ1-1, with unresolved D. Between the trimmed V and J ends, which lost 7 bases and 0 bases, there was a span of 9 bases. The CDR3 extends over 13 amino acids. Germline V gives CDR1 MDHEN, CDR2 SYDVKM. CDR3 protein: CASTDSVNTEAFF. In DNA, the CDR3 is TGTGCCAGCACCGACTCGGTGAACACTGAAGCTTTCTTT. The full variable domain, its missing parts supplied by reference TRBV28 and TRBJ1-1, is DVKVTQSSRYLVKRTGEKVFLECVQDMDHENMFWYRQDPGLGLRLIYFSYDVKMKEKGDIPEGYSVSREKKERFSLILESASTNQTSMYLCASTDSVNTEAFFGQGTRLTVV.

This clonotype appeared a few times. The V call is TRBV7-2, the J call TRBJ1-2; D is unclear. CDR3 size: 11 residues. V was trimmed by 4 bases and J by 8 bases, leaving 8 bases between them. The germline V gene encodes CDR1 SGHTA and CDR2 FQGNSA. CDR3 in amino acids: CASSSWVGYTF. CDR3 nucleotide sequence: TGTGCCAGCAGCTCTTGGGTGGGCTACACCTTC.

This clonotype was recorded many times. The chain uses TRBV6-5 and TRBJ1-1; possibly TRBD1 for D (5 bases). V was cut by 5 bases and J by 5 bases, with 9 bases left in between. Germline loops: CDR1 MNHEY, CDR2 SVGAGI. The CDR3 is made up of 12 amino acids. The CDR3 region has the DNA TGTGCCAGCAGTCGACAGAGAACTGAAGCTTTCTTT. Translation: CASSRQRTEAFF.

The V gene is TRBV12-3 or TRBV12-4, the J gene TRBJ1-1, with no clear D. The V end was cut by 6 bases, the J end by 5 bases, with 16 bases between. The CDR3 runs to 14 residues. The CDR3 reads CASRPQGRGTEAFF. Here the CDR3 DNA reads TGTGCCAGCAGGCCTCAAGGCCGGGGTACTGAAGCTTTCTTT.

This clonotype was counted only a few times. J is TRBJ1-6 and V is TRBV4-1; D is ambiguous. The V end lost 1 base, the J end lost 9 bases, and 13 bases lay between the germline ends. The germline V gene has CDR1 MGHRA and CDR2 YSYEKL. This CDR3 comprises 15 residues. In DNA form, the CDR3 reads TGCGCCAGCAGCCAAGCAATACAGTTTACTTCACCCCTCCACTTT. This translates into CASSQAIQFTSPLHF.

Remarks on this clonotype: The junction and the germline gene differ at one end; a read error may be behind it. The rearrangement links TRBV12-3 or TRBV12-4 to TRBJ2-1; D is possibly TRBD1 (6 bases). This CDR3 has 15 residues. In DNA, the CDR3 is TGTGCCAGCAATCAGTATTCATTTAGGGACAACGAGCAGTTCTTC. As protein: CASNQYSFRDNEQFF.